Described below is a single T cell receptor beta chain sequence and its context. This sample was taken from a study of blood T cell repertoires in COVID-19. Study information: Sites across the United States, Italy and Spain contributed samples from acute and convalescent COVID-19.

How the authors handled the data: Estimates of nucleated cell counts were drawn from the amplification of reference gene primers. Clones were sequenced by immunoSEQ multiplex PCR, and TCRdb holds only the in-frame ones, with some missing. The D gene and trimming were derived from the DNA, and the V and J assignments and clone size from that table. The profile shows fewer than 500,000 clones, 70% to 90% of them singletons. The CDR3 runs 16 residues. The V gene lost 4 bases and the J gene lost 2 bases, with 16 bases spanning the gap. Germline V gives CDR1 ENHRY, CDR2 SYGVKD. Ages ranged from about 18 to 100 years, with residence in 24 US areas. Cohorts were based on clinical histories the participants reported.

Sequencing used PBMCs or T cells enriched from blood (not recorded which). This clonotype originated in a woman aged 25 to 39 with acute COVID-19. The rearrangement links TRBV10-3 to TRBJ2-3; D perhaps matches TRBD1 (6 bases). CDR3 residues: CAISVLQGSVTDTQYF. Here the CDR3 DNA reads TGTGCCATCAGTGTTCTACAGGGATCGGTCACAGATACGCAGTATTTT.